Following are 19 T cell receptor beta chains from one sample sequenced in a study of blood T cell repertoires in COVID-19. Assay used: immunoSEQ multiplex PCR; TCRdb lists only in-frame clones, some missing. The data show about 160,000 clones, over 80% seen once. The sample taken for sequencing was peripheral blood. These receptors were obtained from a young man with COVID-19, enrolled during active disease.

This chain links TRBV10-1 with TRBJ1-4; 8 nucleotides align to TRBD1. This CDR3 region has 17 residues. Germline values: CDR1 WNHNN, CDR2 SYGVQD (reference sequence). The V segment lost 11 bases and the J segment 0 bases; nucleotides outside the gene matches: 14. The CDR3 is CAGHDRGLLATNEKLFF. CDR3 in DNA: TGCGCCGGACATGACAGGGGACTACTTGCAACTAATGAAAAACTGTTTTTT.

This rearrangement joins TRBV6-6 to TRBJ2-2; 9 bases line up with TRBD2. CDR3 length: 17 amino acids. Looked up from germline, CDR1 is MNHNY and CDR2 is SVGAGI (reference sequence). Trimming cost V 5 bases and J 1 base; bases outside gene matches: 8. The CDR3 region has the DNA TGTGCCAGCAGTCGACGGCTGACTAGCGGGAACACCGGGGAGCTGTTTTTT. Translation gives CASSRRLTSGNTGELFF.

This chain links TRBV4-3 with TRBJ1-2; D remains ambiguous. CDR3 length: 13 amino acids. Deletions cut 4 bases from V and 1 base from J, with 7 bases between. Germline values: CDR1 LGHNA, CDR2 YSLEER. CDR3 bases: TGCGCCAGCAGCCCGGCGGGTAACTATGGCTACACCTTC. Encoded protein: CASSPAGNYGYTF.

This rearrangement joins TRBV4-1 to TRBJ1-5; perhaps TRBD1 as D (5 bases). Germline lookup yields CDR1 MGHRA and CDR2 YSYEKL. There are 18 residues in the CDR3. The ends were cut back, 1 base at V and 3 bases at J, with 19 bases in the middle. CDR3 residues: CASSQVSYGGTPNQPQHF. CDR3 sequence (DNA): TGCGCCAGCAGCCAAGTATCTTATGGAGGGACCCCCAATCAGCCCCAGCATTTT.

The chain joins TRBV5-1 to TRBJ2-1, with TRBD1 matching over 7 bases. The CDR3 sequence is 15 residues long. V was clipped by 0 bases and J by 1 base; unmatched bases: 1. CDR1 SGHRS and CDR2 YFSETQ come from the germline V gene. CDR3 sequence: CASSLETGSYNEQFF. Written as DNA, the CDR3 is TGCGCCAGCAGCTTGGAGACAGGGTCCTACAATGAGCAGTTCTTC.

A word on this clone: Other DNA sequences from this sample encode an identical CDR3 as well. V is TRBV12-3 or TRBV12-4 and J is TRBJ1-1, with D possibly TRBD1 on 5 matching bases. Trimming shortened V by 5 bases and J by 1 base, and 8 bases separated the two germline ends. CDR3 length equals 13 residues. The CDR3 bases are TGTGCCAGCAGTCCTACAGGGAACACTGAAGCTTTCTTT. This encodes CASSPTGNTEAFF.

This rearrangement joins TRBV25-1 to TRBJ1-1, with 10 bases that match TRBD1. The CDR3 has 16 residues. The trim removed 1 base at V and 3 bases at J, leaving 5 bases unmatched. CDR1 and CDR2 (germline): MGHDK, SYGVNS. CDR3 loop: CASSELGQGMDTEAFF. In DNA form, the CDR3 reads TGTGCCAGCAGTGAATTGGGACAGGGGATGGACACTGAAGCTTTCTTT.

The V gene is TRBV4-3, the J gene TRBJ2-1; the match to TRBD2 covers 14 bases. The J segment lost 4 bases and the V segment lost 1 base, leaving 0 bases of the junction unmatched. The germline V gene has CDR1 LGHNA and CDR2 YSLEER. This CDR3 has 16 residues. CDR3: CASSQGLAGGYNEQFF. The CDR3 nucleotides read TGCGCCAGCAGCCAAGGACTAGCGGGAGGGTACAATGAGCAGTTCTTC.

This clone has only one observation. The chain uses TRBV11-1 and TRBJ2-2, with 9 nucleotides matching TRBD2. Germline V gives CDR1 SGHAT, CDR2 FQDESV (reference sequence). With 4 bases clipped from V and 4 bases from J, the junction kept 7 bases outside the gene matches. This CDR3 contains 16 residues. This CDR3 reads CASSSIAGELTGELFF. CDR3 DNA sequence: TGTGCCAGCAGCTCAATAGCGGGAGAGCTCACCGGGGAGCTGTTTTTT.

The chain joins TRBV6-2 or TRBV6-3 to TRBJ1-1; 7 nucleotides agree with TRBD1. CDR1 and CDR2 from the germline V gene are MNHEY and SVGEGT. J was trimmed by 0 bases and V by 2 bases; bases with no gene match: 9. The CDR3 sequence is 17 residues long. For the CDR3, the DNA is TGTGCCAGCAGTTACACCAGGACAGGCTCCATGAACACTGAAGCTTTCTTT. Its translation: CASSYTRTGSMNTEAFF.

The chain joins TRBV7-2 to TRBJ2-7; 9 bases are a match to TRBD1. The CDR3 is 15 residues long. The V gene's germline CDR1 is SGHTA and CDR2 FQGNSA. Losses at the gene ends were 5 bases for V and 4 bases for J; bases not matched to a gene: 9. In DNA, the CDR3 is TGTGCCAGCAGCCCCCGGACAGGGGATGTTTACGAGCAGTACTTC. Its translation is CASSPRTGDVYEQYF.

This clone was seen more than once but under ten times. This sequence joins TRBV3-1 (or the pseudogene TRBV3-2) and TRBJ2-3; D perhaps matches TRBD1 (6 bases). With 1 base removed from V and 3 bases from J, the gap between germline ends came to 17 bases. Looked up from germline, CDR1 is LGHDT and CDR2 is YNNKEL (reference sequence). The CDR3 totals 17 residues. In DNA form, the CDR3 reads TGTGCCAGCAGCCAAGGACCAGCGCAGGGGAGTACAGATACGCAGTATTTT. This gives the protein CASSQGPAQGSTDTQYF.

This chain uses TRBV11-3 with TRBJ2-1; D may be TRBD2 (7 bases). The CDR3 spans 16 residues. The germline CDR1 and CDR2 sequences are SGHNT and YENEEA. Trimming cost V 5 bases and J 0 bases, with 14 bases left between them. CDR3 coding DNA: TGTGCCAGCAGCCGAGGGGGGGCGAGCTCCTACAATGAGCAGTTCTTC. Translated, it gives CASSRGGASSYNEQFF.

This CDR3 reads CSARSGETQYF. CDR3 bases: TGCAGTGCTAGATCGGGGGAGACCCAGTACTTC. This chain connects TRBV20-1 to TRBJ2-5, with D possibly TRBD2 on 5 matching bases. This CDR3 has 11 amino acids. Trimming pared 2 bases from V and 5 bases from J, leaving 6 bases between. Germline loops: CDR1 DFQATT, CDR2 SNEGSKA (reference sequence).

This clone appeared once. The chain uses TRBV2 and TRBJ2-7, with D perhaps matching TRBD1 (6 bases). Between the trimmed V and J ends, which lost 6 bases and 0 bases, there was a span of 15 bases. The length of the CDR3 is 15 residues. Germline CDR1 reads SNHLY; CDR2 reads FYNNEI. The CDR3 loop is CASSQGPGDSYEQYF. The CDR3 DNA reads as TGTGCCAGCAGCCAAGGGCCAGGGGACTCCTACGAGCAGTACTTC. The whole variable domain, remainder taken from reference TRBV2 and TRBJ2-7, is EPEVTQTPSHQVTQMGQEVILRCVPISNHLYFYWYRQILGQKVEFLVSFYNNEISEKSEIFDDQFSVERPDGSNFTLKIRSTKLEDSAMYFCASSQGPGDSYEQYFGPGTRLTVT.

The rearrangement uses TRBV7-9 and TRBJ2-7; D ambiguous. CDR3 length: 11 amino acids. Trimming removed 2 bases at V and 4 bases at J, with 3 bases between. Germline assignment: CDR1 SEHNR and CDR2 FQNEAQ (reference sequence). The CDR3 coding sequence is TGTGCCAGCAGCTTACAGTACGAGCAGTACTTC. Encoded protein: CASSLQYEQYF. The variable domain in full, with the rest retrieved from reference TRBV7-9 and TRBJ2-7, is DTGVSQNPRHKITKRGQNVTFRCDPISEHNRLYWYRQTLGQGPEFLTYFQNEAQLEKSRLLSDRFSAERPKGSFSTLEIQRTEQGDSAMYLCASSLQYEQYFGPGTRLTVT.

This chain uses TRBV7-3 with TRBJ2-1; 7 positions agree with TRBD2. Per germline, CDR1 SGHTA and CDR2 FQGTGA. V shed 1 base and J 0 bases; nucleotides not matched to a gene: 3. CDR3 length: 16 residues. CDR3 bases: TGTGCCAGCAGCTTAAAGGGCGGGAGCTCCTACAATGAGCAGTTCTTC. It encodes CASSLKGGSSYNEQFF.

The J gene is TRBJ2-7, the V gene TRBV11-2; D remains ambiguous. The CDR3 contains 14 residues. The germline CDR1 and CDR2 sequences are SGHAT and FQNNGV. V dropped 8 bases and J dropped 2 bases, with 16 bases sitting between them. This chain's CDR3 is CASRIGLTAYEQYF. The CDR3 DNA reads as TGTGCCAGCCGGATTGGGCTCACGGCCTACGAGCAGTACTTC.

The chain joins TRBV9 to TRBJ2-1, with TRBD1 matching 9 bases. This CDR3 has 15 residues. V gave up 5 bases and J gave up 3 bases; unmatched junction bases: 6. Per germline, CDR1 SGDLS and CDR2 YYNGEE. The CDR3, as DNA: TGTGCCAGCAGTTCTGACAGGGGGTTCTACAATGAGCAGTTCTTC. Its protein product is CASSSDRGFYNEQFF.